This T cell receptor beta chain was sequenced in a study of cytotoxic CD8 clonotypes in ibrutinib-treated CLL. Study conclusions and caveats: The clonality rise at ibrutinib response reflected private clonotype expansion.

Concerning this clone: Its antigen is unknown.

Clones were sequenced by immunoSEQ multiplex PCR, and TCRdb holds only the in-frame ones, with some missing. The table lists roughly 180,000 clones, approximately 80% of them singletons. V was cut by 0 bases and J by 2 bases, with 9 bases left in between. CDR1 is SGHDT, CDR2 YYEEEE, per germline. The CDR3 is 15 residues long. The sequencing here drew on PBMCs, taken after 24 months of ibrutinib treatment. The V gene is TRBV5-6, the J gene TRBJ1-3, with D hard to call. The TCR originated in a human donor with chronic lymphocytic leukemia. The CDR3, as DNA: TGTGCCAGCAGCTTGGGGGCAGGCGCTGGAAACACCATATATTTT. It codes for CASSLGAGAGNTIYF.